This entry is about one T cell receptor beta chain. No antigen is known for it. Second-dose groups at about 4 or about 12 weeks were pooled. Sequenced by immunoSEQ multiplex PCR; TCRdb stores in-frame clones only, minus some. The sample lists about 84,000 clones; 86% were seen once. These data belong to a study of T cell responses to AZD1222 COVID-19 vaccine. General observations from the study: In the spike-specific TCR repertoire, nearly half reportedly target unmutated variant regions. Baseline antibody screening turned up just 6 or 7 seropositive AZD1222 recipients.

The CDR3 extends over 12 amino acids. V gave up 4 bases and J gave up 1 base, with 5 bases separating them. Looked up from germline, CDR1 is ENHRY and CDR2 is SYGVKD. This sample comprised peripheral blood, obtained 28 days after the second AZD1222 dose. This receptor was taken from an adult who received the AZD1222 COVID-19 vaccine. V usage is TRBV10-3 and J usage is TRBJ2-7; D ambiguous. The CDR3 region has the DNA TGTGCCATCAGTGTGACTTCCTACGAGCAGTACTTC. Protein: CAISVTSYEQYF.